This TCR beta chain is drawn from a study of shared clonotypes between healthy human individuals. General study findings and limits: The study found lower generation probabilities in non-shared clonotypes than in those shared by all four donors.

With respect to this clone: Its specificity is not known.

Using immunoSEQ multiplex PCR, the repertoire was profiled, and TCRdb retains in-frame clones only, with some absent. The data contain roughly 2 million clones, roughly 95% of them singletons. CD45RO-negative, CCR7-positively selected cells formed the naive CD8 fraction, excluding terminally differentiated effector memory CD45RA+ cells. The germline V and J ends were trimmed by 11 bases and 4 bases, with 3 bases remaining between them. The CDR3 spans 9 residues. Looked up from germline, CDR1 is MRHNA and CDR2 is SNTAGT. Sequenced: naive CD8+ T cells sorted from blood. The chain carries TRBV6-4 and TRBJ2-1; D is uncertain. This receptor was obtained from a man aged 18 to 30 in good health. This CDR3 is CARYNEQFF. The CDR3 DNA follows: TGTGCCCGTTACAATGAGCAGTTCTTC.